Only a few counts were recorded for the clone carrying this TCR beta chain. Its matching antigen is unknown. The CDR3 loop spans 18 amino acids. Per germline, CDR1 SNHLY and CDR2 FYNNEI. Between the trimmed V and J ends, which lost 3 bases and 0 bases, there was a span of 15 bases. The data originate from a study of T cells in Graves' hyperthyroidism and ophthalmopathy. Background on the study: Peripheral blood sampling occurred at initial diagnosis, before any treatment.

Researchers amplified the TCR beta CDR3 regions from RNA transcripts. HTBI primers were employed in a first-round RT-PCR of the TCR CDR3. TCRdb reprocessed the multiplex PCR reads via MiXCR and lists one record per CDR3 protein. The sample holds some 490,000 distinct CDR3 sequences, 22% seen once. General study results and limits: Most clonotypes expanded in thyroid above 0.001 were likewise present in blood.

The J gene is TRBJ1-6, the V gene TRBV2; no clear D gene. Sequencing was performed on blood. The source is a woman between 65 and 79 years old with Graves' ophthalmopathy. The CDR3 nucleotides are TGTGCCAGCAGTGAGTGGAGGCAGACCGTCTCCTATAATTCACCCCTCCACTTT. It translates to CASSEWRQTVSYNSPLHF.